The source of this T cell receptor (beta chain) is a study of identical twins. Study outcomes and limitations: Because invariant MAIT and iNKT cells could be present, zero-insertion analyses could be partly confounded.

Trimming took 2 bases from V and 2 from J, leaving 10 bases between them. The CDR3 has 15 residues. Notes on this clonotype: What it binds is not known.

cDNA molecules carried unique molecular identifiers, and template switching added a universal primer site. TCRdb redid the calling of the 5' RACE reads with MiXCR, one entry per CDR3 protein. Of around 290,000 distinct CDR3 sequences in the sample, more than 8% were seen once. These same data were also listed under a study on yellow fever vaccine responses in identical twins.

The clonotype comes from a woman aged 18-29 years in good health. Sequencing was performed on CD8+ T cells sorted from blood. The V gene is TRBV12-3 or TRBV12-4, the J gene TRBJ1-3; D gene unclear. CDR3: CASSLLGRAGNTIYF. Here the CDR3 DNA reads TGTGCCAGCAGTTTACTCGGGAGGGCTGGAAACACCATATATTTT.